The 22 T cell receptor beta chains reported below all come from one sample, sequenced in a study of T cell responses to AZD1222 COVID-19 vaccine. Generated by immunoSEQ multiplex PCR, the TCRdb table keeps only in-frame clones and is missing some. The data show over 90,000 clones, with about 92% seen just once and 4% to 5.5% held by the top ten. Sequenced material: peripheral blood, taken on day 0 of AZD1222 vaccination. These receptors were collected from an adult in good health.

The chain combines TRBV4-3 with TRBJ1-6, with D unresolved. CDR1 and CDR2 from the germline V gene are LGHNA and YSLEER. Trimming removed 0 bases at V and 0 bases at J, with 3 bases between. The CDR3 is 15 residues long. The CDR3 DNA is TGCGCCAGCAGCCAAGACAACTCCTATAATTCACCCCTCCACTTT. Its protein product is CASSQDNSYNSPLHF.

On this clone: Other DNA sequences in the sample encode the same CDR3. V gene TRBV9 combines with J gene TRBJ1-6; D is possibly TRBD1 (6 bases). V lost 0 bases to trimming and J lost 7 bases, with 8 bases between them. Looked up from germline, CDR1 is SGDLS and CDR2 is YYNGEE. The CDR3 spans 14 residues. Here the CDR3 DNA reads TGTGCCAGCAGCGTAGAGGGGGGAAATTCACCCCTCCACTTT. Protein: CASSVEGGNSPLHF.

The chain has TRBV2 and TRBJ2-2, with 8 bases identical to TRBD1. The CDR3 is 15 residues long. With 7 bases clipped from V and 4 bases from J, the junction kept 8 bases outside the gene matches. Germline V gives CDR1 SNHLY, CDR2 FYNNEI. The CDR3 spells CASNLGTGGTGELFF. The CDR3 DNA reads as TGTGCCAGCAACCTCGGGACAGGTGGCACCGGGGAGCTGTTTTTT. Based on the CDR3 plus reference TRBV2 and TRBJ2-2, the full variable domain is EPEVTQTPSHQVTQMGQEVILRCVPISNHLYFYWYRQILGQKVEFLVSFYNNEISEKSEIFDDQFSVERPDGSNFTLKIRSTKLEDSAMYFCASNLGTGGTGELFFGEGSRLTVL.

V gene TRBV27 combines with J gene TRBJ2-6, with D unclear. Trimming stripped 6 bases from V and 2 bases from J, with 8 bases between. CDR1 MNHEY and CDR2 SMNVEV come from the germline V gene (reference sequence). The CDR3 is 14 residues long. The CDR3 DNA is TGTGCCAGCAGGCCGGGTACTGGGGCCAACGTCCTGACTTTC. This codes for CASRPGTGANVLTF.

The V call is TRBV29-1, the J call TRBJ1-1; D is possibly TRBD1 (5 bases). The CDR3 loop spans 14 amino acids. Germline V lookup: CDR1 SQVTM, CDR2 ANQGSEA. V shed 7 bases and J shed 3 bases, with 18 bases lying between them. The CDR3 protein is CSALRGEGDTEAFF. In DNA, the CDR3 is TGCAGCGCCCTTAGGGGCGAGGGAGACACTGAAGCTTTCTTT.

J is TRBJ2-3 and V is TRBV5-8, with D possibly being TRBD2 (5 bases). The CDR3 runs to 15 residues. Germline CDR1 is SGHTS and CDR2 is YDEGEE. V was trimmed by 0 bases and J by 0 bases, leaving 8 bases between them. This CDR3 is CASSLGGQSTDTQYF. The CDR3 region has the DNA TGTGCCAGCAGCTTGGGCGGGCAAAGCACAGATACGCAGTATTTT.

The J gene is TRBJ2-3, the V gene TRBV9; no definite D call. This CDR3 comprises 13 residues. V lost 3 bases to trimming and J lost 3 bases, with 8 bases between them. CDR1 SGDLS and CDR2 YYNGEE come from the germline V gene. The CDR3 here is CASSAAATDTQYF. The DNA for the CDR3 is TGTGCCAGCAGCGCCGCAGCTACAGATACGCAGTATTTT.

V usage is TRBV4-1 and J usage is TRBJ1-2; D unclear. Germline CDR1 reads MGHRA; CDR2 reads YSYEKL. The CDR3 sequence is 14 residues long. Trimming took 2 bases from V and 2 from J, leaving 9 bases between them. The CDR3 bases are TGCGCCAGCAGCCAATTCTCACAGAACTATGGCTACACCTTC. Protein sequence: CASSQFSQNYGYTF.

V usage is TRBV11-2 and J usage is TRBJ1-3, with D uncertain. Germline CDR1 is SGHAT and CDR2 is FQNNGV. The V end was cut by 2 bases, the J end by 0 bases, with 5 bases between. The CDR3 contains 14 residues. This CDR3 is CASSLMGSGNTIYF. The CDR3 DNA follows: TGTGCCAGCAGCTTAATGGGCTCTGGAAACACCATATATTTT.

A word on this clone: Other DNA sequences of this sample code for an identical CDR3. The gene calls are TRBV5-1 and TRBJ2-7; D uncertain. The germline V gene has CDR1 SGHRS and CDR2 YFSETQ. The CDR3 consists of 12 residues. Deletions cut 0 bases from V and 4 bases from J, with 5 bases between. The CDR3 region has the DNA TGCGCCAGCAGCTTGGGGTTTTACGAGCAGTACTTC. Translation gives CASSLGFYEQYF.

The chain is built from TRBV2 and TRBJ1-4; D might be TRBD1 (5 bases). With 5 bases removed from V and 8 bases from J, the gap between germline ends came to 12 bases. The CDR3 length is 13 residues. Germline V gives CDR1 SNHLY, CDR2 FYNNEI. This CDR3 is CASSSGTWEKLFF. The CDR3 DNA sequence: TGTGCCAGCAGTTCCGGGACGTGGGAAAAACTGTTTTTT.

The chain joins TRBV5-4 to TRBJ1-1; D is uncertain. Germline values: CDR1 SGHNT, CDR2 YYREEE (reference sequence). The germline V and J ends were trimmed by 0 bases and 0 bases, with 6 bases remaining between them. This CDR3 has 14 residues. The CDR3 spells CASSLEQLNTEAFF. The CDR3 DNA is TGTGCCAGCAGCTTGGAACAGTTGAACACTGAAGCTTTCTTT.

This chain connects TRBV6-5 to TRBJ1-1; possibly TRBD1 for D (6 bases). Germline lookup yields CDR1 MNHEY and CDR2 SVGAGI. The ends were cut back, 10 bases at V and 1 base at J, with 16 bases in the middle. This CDR3 has 14 residues. Written as DNA, the CDR3 is TGTGCCACCCGAGGACAGCTCACGAACACTGAAGCTTTCTTT. Translation: CATRGQLTNTEAFF.

The genes are TRBV28 and TRBJ2-1; D unclear. Trimming removed 2 bases from V and 9 bases from J, with 11 bases in between. Germline CDR1 MDHEN, CDR2 SYDVKM. The CDR3 has 13 residues. The CDR3 DNA sequence: TGTGCCAGCAGTTTAAATCTGTTTCGTGAGCAGTTCTTC. Encoded protein: CASSLNLFREQFF.

Points on this clone: The conserved phenylalanine or tryptophan is not found at the CDR3 terminus, so this likely reflects a read error. It is unclear where the CDR3 begins or ends on the DNA, so no DNA is shown, and the CDR3 is as TCRdb lists it. J is TRBJ1-4 and V is TRBV11-2; TRBD1, the table's D call, was not compared with the DNA. The CDR3 extends over 14 residues, inclusive of both ends. The germline CDR1 and CDR2 sequences are SGHAT and FQNNGV. CDR3 sequence reads: CASSDAGTGAVFGV.

The chain joins TRBV15 to TRBJ1-2; no reliable D call. The CDR3 length is 12 residues. The V end was cut by 3 bases, the J end by 3 bases, with 5 bases between. CDR1 LNHNV and CDR2 YYDKDF come from the germline V gene (reference sequence). The CDR3 DNA is TGTGCCACCAGCAGCCTATACTATGGCTACACCTTC. Translation: CATSSLYYGYTF.

The genes are TRBV6-5 and TRBJ1-2; 9 bases align to TRBD1. The CDR3 sequence is 13 residues long. The germline V gene encodes CDR1 MNHEY and CDR2 SVGAGI. J was trimmed by 8 bases and V by 6 bases; bases with no gene match: 7. CDR3 protein: CASSPTGGRGYTF. CDR3 sequence (DNA): TGTGCCAGCAGCCCGACAGGGGGTAGAGGCTACACCTTC.

This rearrangement joins TRBV28 to TRBJ2-7, with D possibly being TRBD2 (5 bases). The V end was cut by 8 bases, the J end by 9 bases, with 14 bases between. Germline V gene lookup returns CDR1 MDHEN and CDR2 SYDVKM. CDR3 size: 11 residues. CDR3 sequence: CASGRGGRQYF. The CDR3 DNA sequence: TGTGCCAGCGGGCGCGGAGGCCGGCAGTACTTC.

The chain combines TRBV3-1 (or the pseudogene TRBV3-2) with TRBJ1-1; D remains unclear. Germline CDR1 is LGHDT and CDR2 is YNNKEL (reference sequence). The V end lost 0 bases, the J end lost 7 bases, and 12 bases lay between the germline ends. This CDR3 is built from 14 residues. CDR3 sequence reads: CASSQEGKWNEAFF. The DNA of the CDR3 is TGTGCCAGCAGCCAAGAAGGGAAATGGAATGAAGCTTTCTTT.

The CDR3 sequence is CATSDSWGGIETQYF. For the CDR3, the DNA is TGTGCCACCAGTGATTCCTGGGGAGGGATAGAGACCCAGTACTTC. This chain connects TRBV24-1 to TRBJ2-5, with 7 bases matching TRBD2. Germline V CDR1 and CDR2: KGHDR, SFDVKD. The V segment lost 2 bases and the J segment 4 bases; nucleotides outside the gene matches: 6. This CDR3 spans 15 amino acids.

The chain couples TRBV5-5 to TRBJ2-1; possible D gene TRBD2, 5 bases. CDR3 length: 14 residues. The V and J ends lost 7 bases and 7 bases respectively, with 18 bases between them. The germline CDR1 and CDR2 sequences are SGHKS and YYEKEE (reference sequence). CDR3 sequence (DNA): TGTGCCAGCCTCCCCCAGCCGGGCGGGAATGAGCAGTTCTTC. Translated: CASLPQPGGNEQFF.

This clone was picked up a small number of times. The CDR3 is CAWSEDDQPQHF. In nucleotides, the CDR3 is TGTGCCTGGTCTGAAGACGATCAGCCCCAGCATTTT. V gene TRBV30 combines with J gene TRBJ1-5; D is ambiguous. CDR1 and CDR2 (germline): GTSNPN, SVGIG (reference sequence). V lost 5 bases, J lost 5 bases, and 10 bases lay in between. The CDR3 has 12 residues.